This T cell receptor (beta chain) came from a study of CD8+ T cells in alopecia areata. Study outcomes and limitations: Normal skin's resident alphabeta T cells are also sequenced in scalp samples.

Alopecia areata patients had lesional scalp punch biopsies and peripheral blood taken from them. In germline, CDR1 is SEHNR, CDR2 FQNEAQ (reference sequence). This CDR3 contains 14 residues. V shed 5 bases and J shed 2 bases, with 13 bases lying between them. In regard to this clone: Its antigen remains unidentified.

Reverse transcribed after extraction, RNA yielded cDNA as the sequencing template. Generated by immunoSEQ multiplex PCR, the TCRdb table keeps only in-frame clones and is missing some. Among 60,000 to 65,000 clones, roughly 47% were seen once, and the ten largest hold 51%. The sequencing sample was made of NKG2D-low CD8+ T cells sorted from blood. The genes are TRBV7-9 and TRBJ2-7; D uncertain. The source of this sequence is a human donor with alopecia areata. CDR3 sequence: CASSGPIKAYEQYF. The CDR3, as DNA: TGTGCCAGCAGCGGTCCTATTAAGGCCTACGAGCAGTACTTC.